The clone carrying this TCR beta chain was recorded many times. Antigen unknown. V trimming: 8 bases; J trimming: 5 bases; junction bases outside the gene matches: 8. CDR3 size: 13 residues. Germline assignment: CDR1 SGHVS and CDR2 FQNEAQ. Unique molecular identifiers were built into the TCRbeta library. TCRdb recomputed calls from the PCR reads with MiXCR, one row per CDR3 protein. The sample holds 250,000 to 300,000 distinct CDR3 sequences, around 10% seen once. The data were taken from a study of T-cell reconstitution after alpha-beta-depleted transplantation in children. Whole-study results and caveats: From newly produced T cells came most of the T-cell counts and diversity one year after transplant. After transplant, at about two months, alpha-beta T cells were reportedly derived from several hundred expanded graft clones. Surviving recipient cells, namely T cells and thymic progenitors, were the source of high day-60 TCRbeta diversity in some patients.

This receptor was obtained from a boy less than two years old with acute myeloid leukemia, due to receive a stem cell transplant. The chain couples TRBV7-8 to TRBJ2-5, with TRBD2 identical over 7 bases. This material consisted of PBMCs, taken before TCRalphabeta/CD19-depleted stem cell transplant. This CDR3 reads CASRPGGVETQYF. CDR3 in DNA: TGTGCCAGCCGGCCGGGGGGAGTTGAGACCCAGTACTTC.